This entry lists 12 T cell receptor beta chains sequenced from one sample in a study of identifying expanded T cells in peripheral blood. Sequencing used immunoSEQ multiplex PCR; TCRdb keeps in-frame clones, though not all of them. The sample includes 95,000 to 100,000 clones, around 85% of them seen just once. The sequencing sample was made of blood. These receptors were obtained from a person aged 18-70 years in good health.

A single count supports this clone. The chain combines TRBV6-5 with TRBJ1-1, with 9 bases fitting TRBD1. The junction had 7 bases not matched to a gene; V was cut back by 7 bases and J by 4 bases. Germline values: CDR1 MNHEY, CDR2 SVGAGI. This CDR3 is 14 amino acids long. Written as DNA, the CDR3 is TGTGCCAGCACCCTGACAGGGGGATCCACTGAAGCTTTCTTT. It specifies CASTLTGGSTEAFF.

The CDR3 coding sequence is TGCGCCAGCAGTGAGCCGCCTATGGGGACCGGGGAGCTGTTTTTT. This codes for CASSEPPMGTGELFF. This chain joins TRBV10-2 and TRBJ2-2, with D hard to call. Between the trimmed V and J ends, which lost 2 bases and 5 bases, there was a span of 12 bases. The V gene's germline CDR1 is WSHSY and CDR2 SAAADI. This CDR3 comprises 15 residues.

The chain is built from TRBV18 and TRBJ2-3; no firm D call. Trimming pared 0 bases from V and 4 bases from J, leaving 14 bases between. CDR3 length: 16 residues. Germline V gene data show CDR1 as KGHSH and CDR2 as LQKENI. As DNA, the CDR3 is TGTGCCAGCTCACCACCGGAGCTCCCGAGACCAGATACGCAGTATTTT. Translating it yields CASSPPELPRPDTQYF.

Turning to this clone: The junction and the germline gene differ at one end; a read error may be behind it. The J gene is TRBJ2-3, the V gene TRBV10-1, with D possibly being TRBD1 or TRBD2 (5 bases each). Germline-derived CDR1 and CDR2 are WNHNN and SYGVQD (reference sequence). CDR3 length equals 16 residues. CDR3 coding DNA: TGCGCCAGCAATGAGGGGCACCACCGCGCCACAGATACGCAGTATTTT. Protein product: CASNEGHHRATDTQYF.

For the CDR3, the DNA is TGTGCCAGCAGCCCAATTATGATCTCCGAGCAGTACTTC. Its translation is CASSPIMISEQYF. J is TRBJ2-7 and V is TRBV7-9; D gene unclear. V dropped 5 bases and J dropped 6 bases, with 14 bases sitting between them. Looked up from germline, CDR1 is SEHNR and CDR2 is FQNEAQ (reference sequence). The CDR3 totals 13 residues.

The chain employs TRBV5-8 and TRBJ2-1; no reliable D call. Germline assignment: CDR1 SGHTS and CDR2 YDEGEE. V lost 6 bases to trimming and J lost 0 bases, with 7 bases between them. The CDR3 length is 13 residues. CDR3 sequence reads: CASKVSSYNEQFF. In DNA form, the CDR3 reads TGTGCCAGCAAGGTCAGCTCCTACAATGAGCAGTTCTTC.

V usage is TRBV4-3 and J usage is TRBJ2-7; D might be TRBD1 (6 bases). This CDR3 contains 15 residues. Germline CDR1 LGHNA, CDR2 YSLEER. The V and J ends lost 0 bases and 2 bases respectively, with 11 bases between them. This CDR3 is CASSQEPDSTYEQYF. Written as DNA, the CDR3 is TGCGCCAGCAGCCAAGAGCCGGACAGCACCTACGAGCAGTACTTC.

The chain combines TRBV25-1 with TRBJ1-2; the D gene is possibly TRBD1 (6 bases). CDR1 is MGHDK and CDR2 is SYGVNS in the germline V gene. The CDR3 spans 13 residues. Trimming removed 2 bases at V and 8 bases at J, with 12 bases between. The CDR3 nucleotides are TGTGCCAGCAGTGAAGGGGGGCAAAGCGGCTACACCTTC. Translated, it gives CASSEGGQSGYTF.

This clone was detected a few times. V is TRBV11-2 and J is TRBJ2-7; tentatively, D is TRBD1 (7 bases). V was cut by 1 base and J by 4 bases, with 14 bases left in between. The germline gives CDR1 SGHAT, CDR2 FQNNGV. This CDR3 region has 15 residues. CDR3 DNA: TGTGCCAGCAGCTTAGGCGGGACAGCCTTATACGAGCAGTACTTC. Its translation: CASSLGGTALYEQYF.

For this clone: Compared with germline, one end of the junction differs, possibly owing to a read error. The sample contains more than one DNA sequence encoding this CDR3. This chain's CDR3 is CASSYFRGSYGYTF. Written as DNA, the CDR3 is TGCGCCAGCAGTTACTTCCGGGGGAGCTATGGCTACACCTTC. The chain combines TRBV6-5 with TRBJ1-2, with D possibly being TRBD1 (5 bases). The CDR3 contains 14 residues. Germline CDR1 is MNHEY and CDR2 is SVGAGI.

V and J are TRBV10-3 and TRBJ1-3; no reliable D call. Germline lookup yields CDR1 ENHRY and CDR2 SYGVKD. CDR3 length equals 13 residues. Trimming took 5 bases from V and 7 from J, leaving 12 bases between them. The CDR3, as DNA: TGTGCCATCAGTCCGGGCCAAGGCAACACCATATATTTT. The encoded protein is CAISPGQGNTIYF.

This clone was detected once. The chain joins TRBV5-1 to TRBJ2-1; maybe TRBD2 (5 bases). Per the germline V gene, CDR1 is SGHRS and CDR2 is YFSETQ. The germline V and J ends were trimmed by 0 bases and 9 bases, with 13 bases remaining between them. This CDR3 has 14 residues. The CDR3 DNA is TGCGCCAGCAGCTTGGGTCGGAGGCAGGTTGAGCAGTTCTTC. Translation: CASSLGRRQVEQFF.